This entry lists 2 T cell receptor beta chains sequenced from one sample in a study of T cell responses to AZD1222 COVID-19 vaccine. Libraries were prepared by immunoSEQ multiplex PCR; TCRdb keeps only in-frame clonotypes and omits some of them. The sample holds 130,000 to 150,000 clones; around 89% are singletons and the top ten take 3% to 4%. Sample: peripheral blood, taken on day 0 of MenACWY control vaccination. The receptors originated from an adult in good health.

The chain carries TRBV5-1 and TRBJ1-2, with D unclear. Germline V gene lookup returns CDR1 SGHRS and CDR2 YFSETQ. This CDR3 has 15 residues. Deletions cut 5 bases from V and 4 bases from J, with 18 bases between. The CDR3, as DNA: TGCGCCAGCAGGGACGACACATCAAACGGCTATGGCTACACCTTC. Translating gives CASRDDTSNGYGYTF.

V and J are TRBV7-2 and TRBJ2-2; D unresolved. The CDR3 is 13 residues long. Germline V gives CDR1 SGHTA, CDR2 FQGNSA. The ends were cut back, 6 bases at V and 4 bases at J, with 9 bases in the middle. In DNA form, the CDR3 reads TGTGCCAGCAGTGCCTTCACCACCGGGGAGCTGTTTTTT. Encoded protein: CASSAFTTGELFF.